This T cell receptor (beta chain) was obtained from a study of graft-versus-host responses after intestinal transplantation. Using immunoSEQ multiplex PCR, the repertoire was profiled, and TCRdb retains in-frame clones only, with some absent. Of just under 100,000 clones detected, over 75% appear once; the ten largest clones hold about 15%. The CDR3 is 12 residues long. Deletions cut 6 bases from V and 4 bases from J, with 9 bases between. Germline V gives CDR1 MNHEY, CDR2 SVGAGI. This chain links TRBV6-5 with TRBJ1-2; possibly TRBD1 for D (6 bases). This TCR derives from a human patient who received an intestinal transplant, so some T cells may come from the graft donor. The sample in question was PBMCs, obtained approximately 420 days after intestinal transplant. The CDR3 loop is CASRETGYGYTF. The CDR3 bases are TGTGCCAGCAGGGAGACAGGCTATGGCTACACCTTC.